The clone carrying this TCR beta chain has only a few counts. No antigen is known for it. The data originate from a study of T-cell reconstitution after alpha-beta-depleted transplantation in children. The study's findings and limits: It was reported that alpha-beta T cells came from several hundred expanded graft clones (about two months after transplant). Surviving recipient cells, namely T cells and thymic progenitors, were the source of high day-60 TCRbeta diversity in some patients.

Library preparation (for TCRbeta) was performed with unique molecular identifiers. One entry per CDR3 protein results from TCRdb running MiXCR on the PCR reads. The sample lists 500,000 to 750,000 distinct CDR3 sequences, about a quarter seen once, with under 45% in the top ten. Germline assignment: CDR1 DFQATT and CDR2 SNEGSKA (reference sequence). This CDR3 is 14 amino acids long. Germline trimming cut 0 bases from V and 5 bases from J; bases unmatched to any gene: 3. Source: PBMCs, taken before TCRalphabeta/CD19-depleted stem cell transplant. This receptor was taken from a boy in the first two years of life with Wiskott-Aldrich syndrome, due to receive a stem cell transplant. V is TRBV20-1 and J is TRBJ2-2, with TRBD2 matching 7 bases. The CDR3 nucleotides are TGCAGTGCTAGAGAGGGACTAACAACCGGGGAGCTGTTTTTT. It codes for CSAREGLTTGELFF.